This T cell receptor beta chain was sequenced in a study of human T cells and chemical hapten exposure. For the study at large: Patch tests delivered 0.01% DPC to the upper back and were evaluated at 6 days.

This clonotype was seen ten or more times. Its antigen is not identified. Broader study findings: The number of TCRs over 1 in 1000 frequency stayed unchanged after DPC. Healthy individuals' immune responses may differ from those of donors, who had alopecia.

Time point indicated: patch test 2, 6 weeks after DPC sensitization. Treatment in this sample: therapeutic diphenylcyclopropenone sensitization with weekly scalp DPC. Library preparation tagged each individual cDNA molecule with a unique molecular identifier. TCRdb reprocessed the RACE reads via MiXCR and lists one record per CDR3 protein. There are about 40,000 distinct CDR3 sequences in the sample; 3% to 3.5% occur only once, and roughly 6.6% lies in the top ten. The CDR3 has 16 amino acids. Unmatched junction bases numbered 6, after V lost 5 bases and J lost 3 bases. The V gene's germline CDR1 is MNHEY and CDR2 SVGEGT.

The material sequenced was whole blood, taken in connection with sensitization to the hapten diphenylcyclopropenone (DPC). V usage is TRBV6-2 or TRBV6-3 and J usage is TRBJ1-5; 11 bases are a match to TRBD1. The TCR originated in a man aged 40-49 years with alopecia areata. Some clones in this sample may be carry-over from other donors' samples. CDR3 in amino acids: CASSTRTGGINQPQHF. CDR3 coding DNA: TGTGCCAGCAGTACCCGGACAGGGGGCATCAATCAGCCCCAGCATTTT.